The 5 T cell receptor beta chains below all came from one sample that was sequenced in a study of blood T cell repertoires in COVID-19. The table came from immunoSEQ multiplex PCR; TCRdb's copy has only in-frame clones and leaves some out. Seen here are just over 300,000 clones, around 91% observed once, and the top ten hold around 4.5%. The sample was PBMCs or T cells enriched from blood (not recorded which). These receptors originate from a woman in her late teens or twenties with acute COVID-19.

V is TRBV18 and J is TRBJ2-7; 7 nucleotides line up with TRBD2. Germline V CDR1 and CDR2: KGHSH, LQKENI. The CDR3 runs to 14 residues. Unmatched junction bases numbered 9, after V lost 6 bases and J lost 4 bases. In DNA form, the CDR3 reads TGTGCCAGCTCTCCCCCGGGGGGTCGGTACGAGCAGTACTTC. It yields the protein CASSPPGGRYEQYF.

The chain employs TRBV28 and TRBJ2-3; TRBD2 is a possible D gene (7 bases). CDR3 length equals 15 residues. V lost 3 bases and J lost 4, with 14 bases in between. The germline CDR1 and CDR2 sequences are MDHEN and SYDVKM. CDR3 in amino acids: CASSFQRGGADTQYF. The CDR3 nucleotides read TGTGCCAGCAGTTTCCAACGAGGGGGGGCAGATACGCAGTATTTT.

This chain joins TRBV5-8 and TRBJ2-1; the match to TRBD2 covers 9 bases. This CDR3 comprises 16 residues. Germline V gives CDR1 SGHTS, CDR2 YDEGEE. Germline trimming cut 1 base from V and 1 base from J; bases unmatched to any gene: 3. In DNA form, the CDR3 reads TGTGCCAGCAGCTTGTTTAGCGGGAGTTCCTACAATGAGCAGTTCTTC. This codes for CASSLFSGSSYNEQFF.

This chain links TRBV6-5 with TRBJ2-2, with a weak D call TRBD1 (5 bases). Per the germline V gene, CDR1 is MNHEY and CDR2 is SVGAGI. This CDR3 is built from 15 residues. Deletions cut 2 bases from V and 8 bases from J, with 15 bases between. This CDR3 is CASSYRGQPEGELFF. CDR3 DNA: TGTGCCAGCAGTTACAGGGGCCAGCCTGAAGGGGAGCTGTTTTTT.

The CDR3 nucleotides read TGTGCCAGAAAGACCCCGGAGGATGGCTACACCTTC. Translating gives CARKTPEDGYTF. V gene TRBV2 combines with J gene TRBJ1-2, with D hard to call. Trimming pared 9 bases from V and 6 bases from J, leaving 14 bases between. CDR3 size: 12 residues. The germline gives CDR1 SNHLY, CDR2 FYNNEI.